Shown below are 23 T cell receptor beta chains from a single sample sequenced in a study of shared clonotypes between healthy human individuals. Generated by immunoSEQ multiplex PCR, the TCRdb table keeps only in-frame clones and is missing some. The sample has about 1 million clones; more than 60% are singletons. The material sequenced was memory CD4+ T cells sorted from blood. The subset here: CD45RA-negative fraction. The receptors derive from a man in his late teens or twenties in good health.

The genes are TRBV5-4 and TRBJ2-7, with TRBD1 identical over 8 bases. CDR1 SGHNT and CDR2 YYREEE come from the germline V gene (reference sequence). The CDR3 loop spans 15 amino acids. With V trimmed by 1 base and J by 2 bases, 5 bases remained unmatched. The CDR3 sequence is CASSLRTGSPYEQYF. CDR3 coding DNA: TGTGCCAGCAGCTTGAGGACAGGGAGCCCCTACGAGCAGTACTTC.

The rearrangement joins TRBV7-2 to TRBJ2-7, with TRBD1 matching over 8 bases. The length of the CDR3 is 16 residues. The germline CDR1 and CDR2 sequences are SGHTA and FQGNSA. V shed 5 bases, J shed 1 base, and the junction held 10 bases outside the gene matches. CDR3 loop: CASSQGAGGRSYEQYF. The CDR3 bases are TGTGCCAGCAGCCAGGGGGCGGGTGGGAGGTCCTACGAGCAGTACTTC.

This chain uses TRBV18 with TRBJ1-1; weak D call: TRBD1 (5 bases). CDR3 length: 16 amino acids. Germline loops: CDR1 KGHSH, CDR2 LQKENI. The ends were cut back, 6 bases at V and 0 bases at J, with 17 bases in the middle. CDR3 coding DNA: TGTGCCAGCTCGCGGACCAGGGTGTCGGTGAACACTGAAGCTTTCTTT. Translation gives CASSRTRVSVNTEAFF.

V and J are TRBV5-4 and TRBJ2-5; D is possibly TRBD1 (6 bases). The V gene lost 4 bases and the J gene lost 5 bases, with 18 bases spanning the gap. The CDR3 spans 15 residues. Germline CDR1 and CDR2: SGHNT and YYREEE (reference sequence). Here the CDR3 reads CASSPDGTLMETQYF. CDR3 nucleotides: TGTGCCAGCAGCCCGGACGGGACATTGATGGAGACCCAGTACTTC.

The count of this clone is one. V and J are TRBV6-1 and TRBJ2-7; a possible D gene is TRBD1 (6 bases). This CDR3 has 15 amino acids. Germline loops: CDR1 MNHNS, CDR2 SASEGT. Trimming pared 2 bases from V and 5 bases from J, leaving 16 bases between. DNA for the CDR3: TGTGCCAGCAGTGAATGGAGGCTTGGGGGCAACGAGCAGTACTTC. Translation: CASSEWRLGGNEQYF.

The chain recombines TRBV6-5 with TRBJ2-3, with D perhaps matching TRBD2 (7 bases). Germline V gives CDR1 MNHEY, CDR2 SVGAGI. The CDR3 is 15 amino acids. CDR3 protein: CRGGGRENSTDTQYF. DNA of the CDR3: TGTAGAGGGGGAGGGCGCGAGAACTCCACAGATACGCAGTATTTT.

V is TRBV10-3 and J is TRBJ1-2; 7 bases are shared with TRBD1. The CDR3 is 16 residues long. V lost 7 bases, J lost 4 bases, and 15 bases stayed unmatched. Germline-derived CDR1 and CDR2 are ENHRY and SYGVKD. This CDR3 reads CAINPDSSTGSYGYTF. CDR3 DNA: TGTGCCATCAATCCTGACTCCTCGACAGGGAGCTATGGCTACACCTTC.

The V call is TRBV5-1, the J call TRBJ1-4; D uncertain. V was pared by 0 bases and J by 7 bases, with 16 bases between. CDR3 length: 16 amino acids. Germline V gene lookup returns CDR1 SGHRS and CDR2 YFSETQ. DNA for the CDR3: TGCGCCAGCAGCTTGGGTGTGTCGGGGTCCGGTGAAAAACTGTTTTTT. This gives the protein CASSLGVSGSGEKLFF. Full variable domain (rest looked up from reference TRBV5-1 and TRBJ1-4): KAGVTQTPRYLIKTRGQQVTLSCSPISGHRSVSWYQQTPGQGLQFLFEYFSETQRNKGNFPGRFSGRQFSNSRSEMNVSTLELGDSALYLCASSLGVSGSGEKLFFGSGTQLSVL.

The CDR3 coding sequence is TGCGCCAGCAGCACTAGCGGGGGGTCTTATGAGACCCAGTACTTC. Translating gives CASSTSGGSYETQYF. V usage is TRBV4-1 and J usage is TRBJ2-5; 12 nucleotides agree with TRBD2. After removal of 5 bases from V and 5 bases from J, the junction contained 6 bases not matched to a gene. Germline V lookup: CDR1 MGHRA, CDR2 YSYEKL. This CDR3 contains 15 residues.

The V gene is TRBV4-1, the J gene TRBJ2-7; 9 positions match TRBD2. V was clipped by 1 base and J by 4 bases; unmatched bases: 11. The CDR3 runs to 17 residues. The germline V gene encodes CDR1 MGHRA and CDR2 YSYEKL. CDR3 in DNA: TGCGCCAGCAGCCAAGTCTTGGGCGGGGGGGCCAGGTACGAGCAGTACTTC. Protein sequence: CASSQVLGGGARYEQYF.

The V and J genes are TRBV4-3 and TRBJ2-1, with TRBD2 matching 8 bases. Germline V gene data show CDR1 as LGHNA and CDR2 as YSLEER. The length of the CDR3 is 17 residues. V trimming: 0 bases; J trimming: 0 bases; junction bases outside the gene matches: 4. The CDR3 reads CASSQDRLANSYNEQFF. For the CDR3, the DNA is TGCGCCAGCAGCCAAGATAGACTAGCGAACTCCTACAATGAGCAGTTCTTC.

The J gene is TRBJ2-1, the V gene TRBV29-1; TRBD1 or TRBD2 may be the D gene (6 bases each). The CDR3 is 14 amino acids. Germline V lookup: CDR1 SQVTM, CDR2 ANQGSEA. V was cut by 4 bases and J by 7 bases, with 17 bases left in between. The CDR3 is CSVGFRGLGNEQFF. CDR3 DNA sequence: TGCAGCGTTGGTTTCCGGGGGCTGGGAAATGAGCAGTTCTTC.

The chain links TRBV5-1 to TRBJ1-6; 9 bases are shared with TRBD1. V lost 3 bases, J lost 7 bases, and 5 bases stayed unmatched. Germline assignment: CDR1 SGHRS and CDR2 YFSETQ. The CDR3 has 15 amino acids. The CDR3 sequence is CASSWAGTGNSPLHF. CDR3 DNA sequence: TGCGCCAGCAGCTGGGCCGGGACAGGGAATTCACCCCTCCACTTT.

This clone turned up a few times. The rearrangement joins TRBV5-6 to TRBJ2-2; D unclear. The CDR3 has 13 residues. Per germline, CDR1 SGHDT and CDR2 YYEEEE. V was trimmed by 0 bases and J by 7 bases, leaving 7 bases between them. CDR3 DNA sequence: TGTGCCAGCAGCTTGGCGTGGGGCGGGGAGCTGTTTTTT. Translation: CASSLAWGGELFF.

The genes are TRBV5-1 and TRBJ1-1, with D uncertain. Deletions cut 1 base from V and 3 bases from J, with 7 bases between. The CDR3 contains 13 residues. The germline V gene encodes CDR1 SGHRS and CDR2 YFSETQ. The CDR3 sequence is CASSLQEYTEAFF. The CDR3 DNA is TGCGCCAGCAGCTTGCAGGAATACACTGAAGCTTTCTTT.

This chain uses TRBV4-3 with TRBJ1-4, with D tentatively TRBD1 (5 bases). V lost 0 bases and J 5 bases, leaving 10 bases between the germline ends. CDR3 length: 15 residues. The germline V gene has CDR1 LGHNA and CDR2 YSLEER. CDR3: CASSQEGRENEKLFF. CDR3 sequence (DNA): TGCGCCAGCAGCCAAGAGGGCAGGGAGAATGAAAAACTGTTTTTT.

This clone has only one observation. The genes are TRBV18 and TRBJ2-1; possible D gene TRBD1, 5 bases. Trimming pared 0 bases from V and 4 bases from J, leaving 7 bases between. The CDR3 contains 14 residues. Germline lookup yields CDR1 KGHSH and CDR2 LQKENI. The CDR3 DNA sequence: TGTGCCAGCTCACCACCGCACAGGTACAATGAGCAGTTCTTC. Translation: CASSPPHRYNEQFF.

The chain uses TRBV29-1 and TRBJ1-2; D possibly corresponds to TRBD1 (5 bases). V lost 4 bases, J lost 8 bases, and 14 bases lay in between. Germline lookup yields CDR1 SQVTM and CDR2 ANQGSEA. This CDR3 has 12 amino acids. The CDR3, as DNA: TGCAGCGTTGTACGAGGGGTGGGAGGCTACACCTTC. Amino acid sequence: CSVVRGVGGYTF.

This chain uses TRBV6-1 with TRBJ2-5; D is undetermined. V was pared by 10 bases and J by 5 bases, with 23 bases between. Per the germline V gene, CDR1 is MNHNS and CDR2 is SASEGT. The length of the CDR3 is 15 residues. This CDR3 reads CAMRDNRQPRETQYF. For the CDR3, the DNA is TGTGCCATGAGAGACAACCGCCAGCCCCGTGAGACCCAGTACTTC.

The CDR3 region is CASSRDTSGNTIYF. In DNA, the CDR3 is TGTGCCAGCAGTCGAGACACCTCTGGAAACACCATATATTTT. The chain combines TRBV14 with TRBJ1-3; D is unclear. V gave up 6 bases and J gave up 0 bases, with 9 bases separating them. There are 14 residues in the CDR3. Germline CDR1 is SGHDN and CDR2 is FVKESK.

The table lists this clone with a count of one. The chain recombines TRBV5-1 with TRBJ1-5, with D maybe TRBD1 (6 bases). Trimming left V 4 bases short and J 5 bases short, with 19 bases between. CDR3 length: 16 amino acids. CDR1 is SGHRS, CDR2 YFSETQ, per germline. CDR3 sequence reads: CASSPEAGQGYQPQHF. As DNA, the CDR3 is TGCGCCAGCAGCCCCGAGGCAGGCCAGGGGTATCAGCCCCAGCATTTT.

The chain couples TRBV18 to TRBJ1-1, with D hard to call. Germline V gene sequence: CDR1 KGHSH, CDR2 LQKENI. The CDR3 runs to 15 residues. Trimming left V 2 bases short and J 1 base short, with 11 bases between. Here the CDR3 DNA reads TGTGCCAGCTCACCATCTGACTCGGCGAACACTGAAGCTTTCTTT. It encodes CASSPSDSANTEAFF.

The chain has TRBV30 and TRBJ2-1, with 12 bases fitting TRBD2. CDR1 and CDR2 (germline): GTSNPN, SVGIG (reference sequence). The CDR3 sequence is 15 residues long. After removal of 3 bases from V and 9 bases from J, the junction contained 9 bases not matched to a gene. CDR3 DNA sequence: TGTGCCTGGAGACTAGCGGGGGGCCCGCTAGGTGAGCAGTTCTTC. This gives the protein CAWRLAGGPLGEQFF. Filled out from reference TRBV30 and TRBJ2-1, the complete variable domain reads SQTIHQWPATLVQPVGSPLSLECTVEGTSNPNLYWYRQAAGRGLQLLFYSVGIGQISSEVPQNLSASRPQDRQFILSSKKLLLSDSGFYLCAWRLAGGPLGEQFFGPGTRLTVL.